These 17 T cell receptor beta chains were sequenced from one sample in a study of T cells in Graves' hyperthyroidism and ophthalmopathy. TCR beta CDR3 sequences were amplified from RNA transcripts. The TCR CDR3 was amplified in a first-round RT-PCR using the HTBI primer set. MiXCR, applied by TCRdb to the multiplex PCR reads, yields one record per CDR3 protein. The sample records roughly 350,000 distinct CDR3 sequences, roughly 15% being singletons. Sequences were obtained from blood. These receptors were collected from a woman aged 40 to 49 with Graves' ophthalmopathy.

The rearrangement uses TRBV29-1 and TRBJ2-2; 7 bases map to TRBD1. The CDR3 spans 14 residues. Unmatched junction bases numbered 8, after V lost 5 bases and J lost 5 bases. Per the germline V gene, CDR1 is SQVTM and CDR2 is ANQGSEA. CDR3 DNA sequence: TGCAGCGTTCTCCGGCAGGGGGTGACCGGGGAGCTGTTTTTT. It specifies CSVLRQGVTGELFF.

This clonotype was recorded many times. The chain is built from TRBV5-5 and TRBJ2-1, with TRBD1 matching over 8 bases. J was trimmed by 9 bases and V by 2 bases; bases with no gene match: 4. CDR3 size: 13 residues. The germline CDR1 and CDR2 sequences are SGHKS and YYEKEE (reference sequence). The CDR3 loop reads CASSLGTGAEQFF. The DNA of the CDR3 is TGTGCCAGCAGCTTAGGGACAGGCGCTGAGCAGTTCTTC.

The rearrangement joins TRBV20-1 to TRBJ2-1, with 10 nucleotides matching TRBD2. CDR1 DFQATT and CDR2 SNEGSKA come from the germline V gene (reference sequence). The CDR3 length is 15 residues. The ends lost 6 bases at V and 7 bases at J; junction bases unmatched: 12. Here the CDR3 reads CSAKLSSGRLNEQFF. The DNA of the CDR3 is TGCAGTGCAAAACTCTCTAGCGGGAGACTTAATGAGCAGTTCTTC.

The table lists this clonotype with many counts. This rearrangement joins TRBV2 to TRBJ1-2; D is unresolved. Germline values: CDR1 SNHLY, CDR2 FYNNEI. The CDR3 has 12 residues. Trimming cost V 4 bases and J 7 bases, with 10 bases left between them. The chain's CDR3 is CASSVGRGGYTF. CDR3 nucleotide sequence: TGTGCCAGCAGTGTGGGCCGGGGTGGCTACACCTTC. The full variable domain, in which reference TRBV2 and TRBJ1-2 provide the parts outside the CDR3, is EPEVTQTPSHQVTQMGQEVILRCVPISNHLYFYWYRQILGQKVEFLVSFYNNEISEKSEIFDDQFSVERPDGSNFTLKIRSTKLEDSAMYFCASSVGRGGYTFGSGTRLTVV.

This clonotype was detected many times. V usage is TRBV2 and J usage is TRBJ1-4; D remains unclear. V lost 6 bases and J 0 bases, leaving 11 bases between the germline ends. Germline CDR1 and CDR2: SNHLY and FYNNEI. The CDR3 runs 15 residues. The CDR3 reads CASSWDQATNEKLFF. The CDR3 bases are TGTGCCAGCAGCTGGGATCAAGCAACTAATGAAAAACTGTTTTTT.

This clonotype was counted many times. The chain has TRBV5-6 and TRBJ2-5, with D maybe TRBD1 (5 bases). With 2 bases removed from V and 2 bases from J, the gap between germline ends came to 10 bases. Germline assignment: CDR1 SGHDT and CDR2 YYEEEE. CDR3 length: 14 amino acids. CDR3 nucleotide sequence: TGTGCCAGCAGCTTCTCGACAGTTCAAGAGACCCAGTACTTC. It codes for CASSFSTVQETQYF.

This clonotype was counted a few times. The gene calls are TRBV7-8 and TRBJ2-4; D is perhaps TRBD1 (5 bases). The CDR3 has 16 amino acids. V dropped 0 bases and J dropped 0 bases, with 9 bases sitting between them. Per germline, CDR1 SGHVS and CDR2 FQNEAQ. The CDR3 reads CASSLAGVVAKNIQYF. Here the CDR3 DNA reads TGTGCCAGCAGCTTAGCAGGGGTAGTAGCCAAAAACATTCAGTACTTC. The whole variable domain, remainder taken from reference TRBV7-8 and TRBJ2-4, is GAGVSQSPRYKVAKRGQDVALRCDPISGHVSLFWYQQALGQGPEFLTYFQNEAQLDKSGLPSDRFFAERPEGSVSTLKIQRTQQEDSAVYLCASSLAGVVAKNIQYFGAGTRLSVL.

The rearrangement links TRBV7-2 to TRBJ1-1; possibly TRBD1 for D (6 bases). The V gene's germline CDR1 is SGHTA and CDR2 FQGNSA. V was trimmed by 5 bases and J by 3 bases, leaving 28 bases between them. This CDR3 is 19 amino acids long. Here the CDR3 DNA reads TGTGCCAGCAGCCTCGGCCGGGGGCTAAAAAAGTCTGTGTACACTGAAGCTTTCTTT. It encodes CASSLGRGLKKSVYTEAFF.

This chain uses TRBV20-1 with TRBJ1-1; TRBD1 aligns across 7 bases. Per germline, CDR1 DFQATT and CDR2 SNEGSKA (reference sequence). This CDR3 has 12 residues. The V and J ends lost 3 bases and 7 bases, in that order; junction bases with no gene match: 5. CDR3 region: CSASQGEIEAFF. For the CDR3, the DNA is TGCAGTGCTAGTCAGGGGGAAATTGAAGCTTTCTTT.

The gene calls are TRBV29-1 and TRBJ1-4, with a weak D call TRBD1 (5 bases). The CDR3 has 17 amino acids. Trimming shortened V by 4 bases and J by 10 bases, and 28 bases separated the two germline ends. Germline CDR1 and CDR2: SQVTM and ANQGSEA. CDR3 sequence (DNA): TGCAGCGTTGTCGGTGGGGGGGGGTACGGGGGTCAGGGAAAACTGTTTTTT. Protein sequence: CSVVGGGGYGGQGKLFF.

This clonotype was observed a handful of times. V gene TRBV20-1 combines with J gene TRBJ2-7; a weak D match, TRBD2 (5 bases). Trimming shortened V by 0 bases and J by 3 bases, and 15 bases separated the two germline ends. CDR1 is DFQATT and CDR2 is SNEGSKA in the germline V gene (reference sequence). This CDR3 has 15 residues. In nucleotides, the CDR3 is TGCAGTGCTAGAGATCAGAGTGCGGGCTTCTACGAGCAGTACTTC. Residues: CSARDQSAGFYEQYF.

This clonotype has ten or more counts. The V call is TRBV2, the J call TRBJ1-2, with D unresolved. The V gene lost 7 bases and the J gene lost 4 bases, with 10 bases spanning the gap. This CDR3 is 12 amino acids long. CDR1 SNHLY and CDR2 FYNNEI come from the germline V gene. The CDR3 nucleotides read TGTGCCAGCACCCCCGTGGGCTATGGCTACACCTTC. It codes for CASTPVGYGYTF. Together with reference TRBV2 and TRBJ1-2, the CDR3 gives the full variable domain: EPEVTQTPSHQVTQMGQEVILRCVPISNHLYFYWYRQILGQKVEFLVSFYNNEISEKSEIFDDQFSVERPDGSNFTLKIRSTKLEDSAMYFCASTPVGYGYTFGSGTRLTVV.

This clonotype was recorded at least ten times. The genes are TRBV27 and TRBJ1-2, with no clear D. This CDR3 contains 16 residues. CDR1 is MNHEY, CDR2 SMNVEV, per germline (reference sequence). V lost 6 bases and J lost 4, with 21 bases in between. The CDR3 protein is CASSLNVPGFPYGYTF. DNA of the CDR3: TGTGCCAGCAGCTTAAATGTTCCGGGATTCCCCTATGGCTACACCTTC.

The CDR3 region has the DNA TGCAGCGTTGAAGATGTCGGACCCTCAACAGGGTCCTACAATGAGCAGTTCTTC. Translation: CSVEDVGPSTGSYNEQFF. The V call is TRBV29-1, the J call TRBJ2-1; possible D gene TRBD1, 6 bases. CDR1 and CDR2 from the germline V gene are SQVTM and ANQGSEA. Trimming removed 0 bases at V and 1 base at J, with 19 bases between. The CDR3 is 18 amino acids.

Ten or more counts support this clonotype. The CDR3: CSAIPSVEESTDTQYF. In DNA, the CDR3 is TGCAGTGCTATTCCCTCGGTAGAAGAATCCACAGATACGCAGTATTTT. This rearrangement joins TRBV20-1 to TRBJ2-3, with D unresolved. The CDR3 is 16 amino acids. V gave up 4 bases and J gave up 2 bases, with 19 bases separating them. CDR1 is DFQATT and CDR2 is SNEGSKA in the germline V gene (reference sequence).

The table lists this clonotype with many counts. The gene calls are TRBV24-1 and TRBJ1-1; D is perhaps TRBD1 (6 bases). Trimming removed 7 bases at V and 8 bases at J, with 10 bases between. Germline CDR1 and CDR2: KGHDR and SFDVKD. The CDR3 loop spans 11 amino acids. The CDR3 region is CATRTGTEAFF. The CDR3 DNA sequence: TGTGCCACCAGGACCGGGACAGAAGCTTTCTTT.

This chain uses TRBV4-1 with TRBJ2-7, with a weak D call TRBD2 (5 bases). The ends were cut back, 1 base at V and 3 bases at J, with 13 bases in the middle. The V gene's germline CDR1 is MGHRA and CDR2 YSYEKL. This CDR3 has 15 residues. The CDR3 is CASSQVPAADYEQYF. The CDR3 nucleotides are TGCGCCAGCAGCCAAGTTCCAGCGGCAGACTACGAGCAGTACTTC.